Listed below are T cell receptor beta chains from one sample, sequenced in a study of cytomegalovirus exposure and HLA in healthy donors. The table came from immunoSEQ multiplex PCR; TCRdb's copy has only in-frame clones and leaves some out. The sample includes about 110,000 clones, approximately 80% seen only once; the top ten take around 4%. Sequencing was done on a sample of PBMCs. The source is a male donor in good health and CMV-seronegative. The CDR3 runs from the conserved cysteine through the conserved F or W. The order of the fields is J gene, clone size, CDR3 length, V gene, D gene, CDR3 DNA, CDR3 protein. D genes are given only for firm matches. Part of the rows lack a size; the others show once, few, many or a class for expanded clones.

TRBJ1-1 . 14 TRBV19 . TGTGCCAGTAGTATAGGCGGGGGGCGAACTGAAGCTTTCTTT CASSIGGGRTEAFF
TRBJ2-5 . 14 TRBV6-4 . TGTGCCAGCAGTGACTCGGCAGGGGCCCGGACCCAGTACTTC CASSDSAGARTQYF
TRBJ2-3 . 15 TRBV2 TRBD1 TGTGCCAGCAGTGGTGGTACAGGGGTCACAGATACGCAGTATTTT CASSGGTGVTDTQYF
TRBJ2-7 few 15 TRBV27 TRBD2 TGTGCCAGCAGTTTTAAGACTAGCGGCCTTAGGGAGCAGTACTTC CASSFKTSGLREQYF
TRBJ1-2 once 13 TRBV5-4 . TGTGCCAGCAGCTTTAATGGGCAGGGTGGCTACACCTTC CASSFNGQGGYTF
TRBJ2-2 . 15 TRBV25-1 . TGTGCCAGCAGTGATAGGACAAAGAACACCGGGGAGCTGTTTTTT CASSDRTKNTGELFF
TRBJ2-7 . 15 TRBV18 . TGTGCCAGCTCACCACGATCACGCCCGAGCTACGAGCAGTACTTC CASSPRSRPSYEQYF
TRBJ1-2 . 13 TRBV29-1 . TGCAGCGTTGAAGATCGGCGGGGATATGGCTACACCTTC CSVEDRRGYGYTF
TRBJ2-1 . 17 TRBV5-1 TRBD1 TGCGCCAGCAGCTCCTTCCCGGGACAGGGGGCAGACAATGAGCAGTTCTTC CASSSFPGQGADNEQFF
TRBJ2-3 . 16 TRBV18 . TGTGCCAGCTCGCCTTCAGTCAGAACAGCTGCCCTCACGCAGTATTTT CASSPSVRTAALTQYF
TRBJ2-2 few 15 TRBV6-1 TRBD2 TGTGCCAGCCTAGGACTAGCGGAGAACACCGGGGAGCTGTTTTTT CASLGLAENTGELFF
TRBJ2-1 . 15 TRBV6-5 TRBD2 TGTGCCAGCAGCACAACTAGCGGGAATTACAATGAGCAGTTCTTC CASSTTSGNYNEQFF
TRBJ1-1 . 14 TRBV6-1 TRBD1 TGTGCCAGCAGTGATCGGACAGGACGACCTGAAGCTTTCTTT CASSDRTGRPEAFF
TRBJ2-7 . 16 TRBV29-1 TRBD2 TGCAGCGTTCGGCTAGCGGGAGGCCGAAGCTCCTACGAGCAGTACTTC CSVRLAGGRSSYEQYF
TRBJ2-3 . 17 TRBV15 TRBD1 TGTGCCACCAGCACCCTAAACGGACAGGATAGCACAGATACGCAGTATTTT CATSTLNGQDSTDTQYF
TRBJ2-1 . 15 TRBV6-1 TRBD1 TGTGCCAGCAGTACTCAGGGGGCGGGTTACAATGAGCAGTTCTTC CASSTQGAGYNEQFF
TRBJ2-3 . 16 TRBV18 TRBD2 TGTGCCAGCTCACCAGACAACGGGAGGGCGGCAGATACGCAGTATTTT CASSPDNGRAADTQYF
TRBJ2-7 . 18 TRBV6-1 TRBD1 TGTGCCAGCAGTGAAGCAAAGGGACAGCGAGATAGAAAGTACGAGCAGTACTTC CASSEAKGQRDRKYEQYF
TRBJ1-1 . 15 TRBV19 TRBD1 TGTGCCAGTAGGATTACGGGACAGGGGTACACTGAAGCTTTCTTT CASRITGQGYTEAFF
TRBJ1-3 . 14 TRBV30 TRBD1 TGTGCCGCCGAGTGGACAGGGGCTGGAAACACCATATATTTT CAAEWTGAGNTIYF
TRBJ1-5 . 14 TRBV7-6 . TGTGCCAGCAGCTTATGGGGGGGAGATCAGCCCCAGCATTTT CASSLWGGDQPQHF
TRBJ2-1 . 12 TRBV7-6 . TGTGCCAGCAGCACTAGGACGGGTGAGCAGTTCTTC CASSTRTGEQFF
TRBJ2-3 . 15 TRBV2 . TGTGCCAGCACCCCTCGCGAGCGGCGCACAGATACGCAGTATTTT CASTPRERRTDTQYF
TRBJ2-7 once 13 TRBV29-1 TRBD2 TGCAGCGCTGTAGGGGAGGGATCGTACGGGCAGTACTTC CSAVGEGSYGQYF
TRBJ2-7 few 12 TRBV5-4 . TGTGCCAGCAGCTCAACTACGTACGAGCAGTACTTC CASSSTTYEQYF
TRBJ1-1 . 15 TRBV7-8 . TGTGCCAGCAGCTTAGAGCGCCGGCCGAACACTGAAGCTTTCTTT CASSLERRPNTEAFF
TRBJ1-3 . 17 TRBV6-1 TRBD1 TGTGCCAGCAGTGAACAGAGGACAGGTCACTCTGGAAACACCATATATTTT CASSEQRTGHSGNTIYF
TRBJ1-1 . 11 TRBV28 . TGTGCCAGCAGTAGCTCCTCTATAGCTTTCTTT CASSSSSIAFF
TRBJ2-3 . 15 TRBV11-2 . TGTGCCAGCAGCGCCGGACAGAGCTTCACAGATACGCAGTATTTT CASSAGQSFTDTQYF
TRBJ2-7 . 17 TRBV28 TRBD2 TGTGCCAGCAGTTTATGGGAAAGGACTAGCGGCGGGTACGAGCAGTACTTC CASSLWERTSGGYEQYF
TRBJ1-1 . 18 TRBV28 . TGTGCCAGCAGTTTAAGTCGTGTAGGCCCAAGAGGTGACACTGAAGCTTTCTTT CASSLSRVGPRGDTEAFF
TRBJ1-1 . 14 TRBV2 TRBD1 TGTGCCAGCAGAAACACAGGGGCAGACACTGAAGCTTTCTTT CASRNTGADTEAFF
TRBJ2-3 few 13 TRBV5-4 . TGTGCCAGCAGCTTAGACAAGACAGATACGCAGTATTTT CASSLDKTDTQYF
TRBJ1-1 . 16 TRBV7-9 . TGTGCCAGCAGCCCCGGATTACTAAGGACGGGGACTGAAGCTTTCTTT CASSPGLLRTGTEAFF
TRBJ1-5 . 15 TRBV7-9 . TGTGCCAGCAGCTCGGAGGACAGAGGCAATCAGCCCCAGCATTTT CASSSEDRGNQPQHF
TRBJ1-3 . 13 TRBV5-4 . TGTGCCAGCAGCTTGGTCGCTGGAAACACCATATATTTT CASSLVAGNTIYF